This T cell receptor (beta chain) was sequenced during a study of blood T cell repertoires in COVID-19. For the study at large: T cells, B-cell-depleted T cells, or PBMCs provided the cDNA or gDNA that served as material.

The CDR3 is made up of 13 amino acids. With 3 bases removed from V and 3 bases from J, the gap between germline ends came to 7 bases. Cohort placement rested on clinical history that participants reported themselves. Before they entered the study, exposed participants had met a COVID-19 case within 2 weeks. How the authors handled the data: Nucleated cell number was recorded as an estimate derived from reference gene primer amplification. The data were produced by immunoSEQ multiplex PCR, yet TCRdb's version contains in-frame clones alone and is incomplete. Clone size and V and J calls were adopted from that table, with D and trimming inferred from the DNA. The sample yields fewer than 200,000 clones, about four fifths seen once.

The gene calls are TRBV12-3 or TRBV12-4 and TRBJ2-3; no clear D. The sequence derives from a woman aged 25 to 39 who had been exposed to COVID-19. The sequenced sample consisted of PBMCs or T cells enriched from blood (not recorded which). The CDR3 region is CASSFLRTDTQYF. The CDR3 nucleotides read TGTGCCAGCAGTTTTCTCCGTACAGATACGCAGTATTTT.